This TCR beta chain was recovered during a study of blood T cell repertoires in COVID-19. Overall study context: There were acute and convalescent COVID-19 samples, and they came from the United States, Italy and Spain.

The CDR3 is made up of 14 amino acids. V was clipped by 4 bases and J by 4 bases, with 14 bases between them. The germline V gene has CDR1 SGDLS and CDR2 YYNGEE. Individuals aged about 18 to 89 years were recruited from roughly 22 US areas. Cohorts were assigned according to the clinical history that participants reported. Original methodology: Amplifying reference gene primers gave estimates of nucleated cell counts. The assay was immunoSEQ multiplex PCR, and TCRdb's table has in-frame clones only and misses some. Clone size and the V and J calls come from that table; the DNA yielded D and trimming. This sample carries roughly 160,000 clones, more than 65% of them seen once, and the ten largest clones take roughly 6%.

The receptor was isolated from a woman between 40 and 50 years old with acute COVID-19. The rearrangement links TRBV9 to TRBJ1-2; D may be TRBD1 (5 bases). The material sequenced was PBMCs or T cells enriched from blood (not recorded which). The CDR3 DNA reads as TGTGCCAGCAGCCTCTCTCTGGGGGGCTATGGCTACACCTTC. Encoded protein: CASSLSLGGYGYTF.